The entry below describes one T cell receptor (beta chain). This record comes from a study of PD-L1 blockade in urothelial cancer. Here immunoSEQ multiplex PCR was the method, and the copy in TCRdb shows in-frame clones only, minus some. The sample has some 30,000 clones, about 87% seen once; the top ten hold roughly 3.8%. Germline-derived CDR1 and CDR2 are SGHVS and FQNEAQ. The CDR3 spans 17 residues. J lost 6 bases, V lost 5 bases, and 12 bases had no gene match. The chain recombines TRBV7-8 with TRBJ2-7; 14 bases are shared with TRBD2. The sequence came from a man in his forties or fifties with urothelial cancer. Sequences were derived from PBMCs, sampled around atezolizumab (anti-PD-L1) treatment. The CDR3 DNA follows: TGTGCCAGCAGCCTCCTTCCAGGGACTAGCGGGAGAAGCGAGCAGTACTTC. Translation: CASSLLPGTSGRSEQYF.